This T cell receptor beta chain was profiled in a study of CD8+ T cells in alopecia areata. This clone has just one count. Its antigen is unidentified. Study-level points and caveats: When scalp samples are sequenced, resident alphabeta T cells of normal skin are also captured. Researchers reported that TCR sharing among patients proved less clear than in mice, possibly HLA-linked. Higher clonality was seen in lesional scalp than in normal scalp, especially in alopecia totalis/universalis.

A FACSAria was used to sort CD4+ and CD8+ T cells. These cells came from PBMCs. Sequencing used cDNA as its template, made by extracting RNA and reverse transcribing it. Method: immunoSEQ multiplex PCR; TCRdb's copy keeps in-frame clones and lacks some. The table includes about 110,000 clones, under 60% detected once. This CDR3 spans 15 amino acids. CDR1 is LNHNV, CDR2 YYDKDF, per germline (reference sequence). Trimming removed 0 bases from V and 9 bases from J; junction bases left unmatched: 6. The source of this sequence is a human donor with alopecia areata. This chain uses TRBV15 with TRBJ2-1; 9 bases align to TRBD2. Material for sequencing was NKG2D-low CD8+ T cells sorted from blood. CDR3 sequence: CATSRDASGRSEQFF. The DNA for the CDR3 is TGTGCCACCAGCAGAGACGCAAGCGGGAGGAGTGAGCAGTTCTTC.